The source of this T cell receptor beta chain is a study of blood T cells in healthy people across ages. A J-beta primer mix and a sample-barcoded 5' primer were used in a second PCR of roughly 6 to 11 cycles. TCRdb called the 5' RACE reads again in MiXCR, with one record for every CDR3 protein. Of about 760,000 distinct CDR3 sequences listed, more than 55% are singletons. Notes on the study in general: Older age coincided with a roughly linear decline in TCR beta diversity per million T cells.

The CDR3 totals 13 residues. Germline lookup yields CDR1 SGHTA and CDR2 FQGNSA. V was shortened by 5 bases and J by 8 bases, with 13 bases between the two germline ends. This clonotype was seen a handful of times. The antigen remains unidentified. A much larger clone lies one base from this, so it may be a read error. The sample comprised blood. The receptor was isolated from a man aged 40-49 years in good health. J is TRBJ2-1 and V is TRBV7-2; no clear D gene. The CDR3 bases are TGTGCCAGCAGCGTACCCCCTAGGGATGAGCAGTTCTTC. This translates into CASSVPPRDEQFF.